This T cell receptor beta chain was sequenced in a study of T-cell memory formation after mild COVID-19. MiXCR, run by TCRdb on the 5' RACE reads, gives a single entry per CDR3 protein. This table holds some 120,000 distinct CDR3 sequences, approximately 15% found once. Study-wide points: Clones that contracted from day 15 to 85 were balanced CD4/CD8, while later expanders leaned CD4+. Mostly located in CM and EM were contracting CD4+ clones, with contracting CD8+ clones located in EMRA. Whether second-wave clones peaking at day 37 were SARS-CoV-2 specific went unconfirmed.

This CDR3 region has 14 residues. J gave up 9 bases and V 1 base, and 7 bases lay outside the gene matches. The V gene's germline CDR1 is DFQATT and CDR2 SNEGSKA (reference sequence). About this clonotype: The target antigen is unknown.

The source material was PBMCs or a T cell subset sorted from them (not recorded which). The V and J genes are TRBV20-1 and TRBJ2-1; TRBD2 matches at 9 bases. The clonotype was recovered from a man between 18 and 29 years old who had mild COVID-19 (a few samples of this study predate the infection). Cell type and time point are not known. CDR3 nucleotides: TGCAGTGCTAGAGTCGGCGGGGGGGTAACTGAGCAGTTCTTC. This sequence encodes CSARVGGGVTEQFF.